The 3 T cell receptor beta chains listed next were all sequenced from one sample in a study of blood T cell repertoires in COVID-19. The method was immunoSEQ multiplex PCR; TCRdb's version includes in-frame clones alone and lacks a portion of them. The sample shows a few hundred thousand clones, approximately 90% of them seen only once. Sequencing input: peripheral blood. These receptors all stem from a man younger than 35 with COVID-19, enrolled during active disease.

V is TRBV5-1 and J is TRBJ2-7, with 10 bases aligning to TRBD1. Germline V CDR1 and CDR2: SGHRS, YFSETQ. J gave up 5 bases and V 3 bases, and 8 bases lay outside the gene matches. CDR3 length: 15 amino acids. In nucleotides, the CDR3 is TGCGCCAGCAGCTCCAATGGGGGACAGGGGAACGAGCAGTACTTC. This codes for CASSSNGGQGNEQYF.

The chain is built from TRBV20-1 and TRBJ2-5, with 8 bases that match TRBD1. The CDR3 runs 15 residues. Per germline, CDR1 DFQATT and CDR2 SNEGSKA (reference sequence). Losses at the gene ends were 3 bases for V and 5 bases for J; bases not matched to a gene: 11. The chain's CDR3 is CSASSFRGPGETQYF. The CDR3 bases are TGCAGTGCTAGTTCATTCAGGGGGCCGGGGGAGACCCAGTACTTC.

V usage is TRBV30 and J usage is TRBJ2-7; the D gene is possibly TRBD2 (5 bases). Trimming cost V 2 bases and J 0 bases, with 8 bases left between them. The CDR3 has 13 residues. CDR1 GTSNPN and CDR2 SVGIG come from the germline V gene (reference sequence). DNA of the CDR3: TGTGCCTGGAGTTCGGACTCCTCCTACGAGCAGTACTTC. It encodes CAWSSDSSYEQYF.